The rows below give T cell receptor beta chains drawn from one sample of a study of persistence of HIV-infected CD4 T cells. No cognate antigen is known for these TCRs. The data were produced by immunoSEQ multiplex PCR, yet TCRdb's version contains in-frame clones alone and is incomplete. The sample shows about 33,000 clones, roughly 82% of them seen only once. Material: CD4+ T cells sorted from PBMCs after 18-hour stimulation, obtained from a patient who received antiretroviral therapy. The receptor set was obtained from an adult woman with HIV who was CMV-seropositive. Each CDR3 is given with its conserved first and last residue. Fields, in order: CDR3 protein, CDR3 DNA, V gene, D gene, clone size, J gene. The D gene is left open where the match is weak. Clone size is stated in some rows and not others, as once, few, many or a class when expanded.

CDR3: CASSLRGGEQFF; DNA: TGCGCCAGCAGCTTGAGGGGGGGTGAGCAGTTCTTC; V: TRBV5-1; D: .; size: .; J: TRBJ2-1
CDR3: CASSLVYEQASYEQYF; DNA: TGTGCCAGCAGTTTAGTTTACGAACAGGCGTCCTACGAGCAGTACTTC; V: TRBV28; D: .; size: .; J: TRBJ2-7
CDR3: CASSEAGIGYTF; DNA: TGTGCCAGCAGTGAAGCAGGGATCGGCTACACCTTC; V: TRBV2; D: .; size: .; J: TRBJ1-2
CDR3: CAWSVTGNQPQHF; DNA: TGTGCCTGGAGTGTTACCGGAAATCAGCCCCAGCATTTT; V: TRBV30; D: .; size: few; J: TRBJ1-5
CDR3: CARTGGGFYGYTF; DNA: TGTGCCAGGACAGGTGGGGGGTTCTATGGCTACACCTTC; V: TRBV6-5; D: .; size: .; J: TRBJ1-2
CDR3: CASSQQGEIPYEQYF; DNA: TGCGCCAGCAGCCAACAAGGGGAGATCCCCTACGAGCAGTACTTC; V: TRBV5-1; D: .; size: .; J: TRBJ2-7
CDR3: CASSVPGPTYGYTF; DNA: TGTGCCAGCAGCGTACCGGGACCAACCTATGGCTACACCTTC; V: TRBV9; D: .; size: .; J: TRBJ1-2
CDR3: CASSPKGTGGYGYTF; DNA: TGCGCCAGCAGCCCGAAGGGGACAGGGGGCTATGGCTACACCTTC; V: TRBV5-1; D: TRBD1; size: .; J: TRBJ1-2
CDR3: CASSQGFGNTIYF; DNA: TGTGCCAGCTCACAGGGGTTCGGAAACACCATATATTTT; V: TRBV18; D: .; size: .; J: TRBJ1-3
CDR3: CASSQVENSPLHF; DNA: TGTGCCAGCAGCCAAGTGGAGAATTCACCCCTCCACTTT; V: TRBV14; D: .; size: few; J: TRBJ1-6
CDR3: CASSVVGGNTGELFF; DNA: TGTGCCAGCAGCGTAGTGGGGGGTAACACCGGGGAGCTGTTTTTT; V: TRBV9; D: .; size: .; J: TRBJ2-2
CDR3: CASGFLGTGSREQYF; DNA: TGTGCTAGTGGTTTCCTCGGGACAGGGAGCCGGGAGCAGTACTTC; V: TRBV12-5; D: TRBD1; size: once; J: TRBJ2-7
CDR3: CASSPGGPGELFF; DNA: TGTGCCAGCAGCCCGGGGGGTCCCGGGGAGCTGTTTTTT; V: TRBV7-3; D: TRBD2; size: .; J: TRBJ2-2
CDR3: CASSQDYPGENNEQFF; DNA: TGTGCCAGCAGCCAAGATTATCCGGGGGAGAACAATGAGCAGTTCTTC; V: TRBV3-1/TRBV3-2; D: .; size: .; J: TRBJ2-1
CDR3: CASSFGTVRTDTQYF; DNA: TGTGCCAGCAGCTTCGGGACAGTTCGCACAGATACGCAGTATTTT; V: TRBV5-5; D: TRBD1; size: .; J: TRBJ2-3
CDR3: CASTRPGGSEQFF; DNA: TGTGCCAGCACTCGTCCCGGGGGGAGCGAGCAGTTCTTC; V: TRBV27; D: TRBD2; size: few; J: TRBJ2-1
CDR3: CATSGANQIETQYF; DNA: TGTGCCACCAGTGGGGCTAACCAAATCGAGACCCAGTACTTC; V: TRBV24-1; D: .; size: .; J: TRBJ2-5
CDR3: CASSEGGHEQYF; DNA: TGTGCCAGCAGTGAGGGGGGGCACGAGCAGTACTTC; V: TRBV2; D: .; size: .; J: TRBJ2-7
CDR3: CASSFVQGAYEQYF; DNA: TGTGCCAGCAGTTTTGTTCAGGGGGCCTACGAGCAGTACTTC; V: TRBV28; D: TRBD1; size: .; J: TRBJ2-7
CDR3: CAITDGTGGRGYTF; DNA: TGTGCCATCACCGACGGGACAGGGGGCCGAGGCTACACCTTC; V: TRBV10-3; D: TRBD1; size: .; J: TRBJ1-2